This T cell receptor (beta chain) is from a study of blood T cells in healthy people across ages. Study as a whole: Per two T cells, template switching captured roughly one barcoded beta molecule. Findings of the study overall: Both higher diversity and more naive CD4+ cells marked long-lived donors when set against aged donors.

This clonotype was detected ten times or more. Its antigen is undetermined. A J-beta primer mix and a sample-barcoded 5' primer were used in a second PCR of about 7 to 12 cycles. TCRdb reprocessed the 5' RACE reads via MiXCR and lists one record per CDR3 protein. The sample has some 900,000 distinct CDR3 sequences, under 30% seen once; the top ten hold roughly a sixth. The length of the CDR3 is 16 residues. The V gene lost 1 base and the J gene lost 3 bases, with 14 bases spanning the gap. The germline V gene has CDR1 SGHAT and CDR2 FQNNGV. V usage is TRBV11-2 and J usage is TRBJ2-3; D is perhaps TRBD1 (5 bases). This TCR came from an elderly woman in good health. Sequencing was performed on blood. The CDR3, as DNA: TGTGCCAGCAGCTTAGTAAGAACAGGACGGACAGATACGCAGTATTTT. Amino acid sequence: CASSLVRTGRTDTQYF. Together with reference TRBV11-2 and TRBJ2-3, the CDR3 gives the full variable domain: EAGVAQSPRYKIIEKRQSVAFWCNPISGHATLYWYQQILGQGPKLLIQFQNNGVVDDSQLPKDRFSAERLKGVDSTLKIQPAKLEDSAVYLCASSLVRTGRTDTQYFGPGTRLTVL.